This TCR beta chain derives from a study of shared clonotypes between healthy human individuals. Genomic DNA of every subset was divided equally among multiple immunoSEQ plates. The authors' processing: Sequence data from immunoSEQ were junction-only and lacked quality scores; consequently, filtering differed. Sequenced by immunoSEQ multiplex PCR; TCRdb stores in-frame clones only, minus some. V and J calls and clone size come straight from that table; D and trimming were deduced from the DNA. The sample lists around 690,000 clones; about 90% were seen once. This CDR3 spans 14 amino acids. Germline V gene sequence: CDR1 LGHNA, CDR2 YSLEER. Trimming cost V 1 base and J 0 bases, with 6 bases left between them.

The sequenced material came from memory CD8+ T cells from PBMCs. Stated subset: CD45RO+ cells pooled with CCR7-negative TemRA cells. This sequence was found in a man in his late teens or twenties in good health. Some clones in this sample may be carry-over from other donors' samples. The rearrangement joins TRBV4-3 to TRBJ1-1, with D possibly being TRBD1 (5 bases). The CDR3 here is CASSQGTLNTEAFF. CDR3 nucleotides: TGCGCCAGCAGCCAAGGGACATTGAACACTGAAGCTTTCTTT.